The 16 T cell receptor beta chains in this list originate from one sample, sequenced in a study of technical replicates of blood from a few donors. Here immunoSEQ multiplex PCR was the method, and the copy in TCRdb shows in-frame clones only, minus some. Seen here are approximately 79,000 clones, around 97% observed once, and the top ten hold less than 0.2%. Sequenced: T cells isolated from PBMCs. Receptor source: a human donor in good health.

The chain employs TRBV27 and TRBJ1-2, with D perhaps matching TRBD1 (5 bases). The CDR3 extends over 16 amino acids. The V and J ends lost 3 bases and 2 bases respectively, with 16 bases between them. Per germline, CDR1 MNHEY and CDR2 SMNVEV (reference sequence). The CDR3 DNA reads as TGTGCCAGCAGTTTGGCTCCCAGGGAACTGAACTATGGCTACACCTTC. Translation: CASSLAPRELNYGYTF.

V and J are TRBV5-1 and TRBJ1-2; no definite D call. CDR1 is SGHRS, CDR2 YFSETQ, per germline. This CDR3 has 14 residues. Trimming stripped 0 bases from V and 4 bases from J, with 10 bases between. Here the CDR3 DNA reads TGCGCCAGCAGCTTGGCCACACAGAGCTATGGCTACACCTTC. Encoded protein: CASSLATQSYGYTF.

This chain joins TRBV19 and TRBJ2-7; a possible D gene is TRBD2 (5 bases). The CDR3 covers 13 residues. V was cut by 5 bases and J by 5 bases, with 13 bases left in between. Germline V gene lookup returns CDR1 LNHDA and CDR2 SQIVND (reference sequence). In nucleotides, the CDR3 is TGTGCCAGTAGTGGTGGTGTGGAGGACGAGCAGTACTTC. Translated, it gives CASSGGVEDEQYF.

The chain combines TRBV4-1 with TRBJ1-2, with a tentative D call TRBD1 (6 bases). CDR3 size: 15 residues. Germline V gene sequence: CDR1 MGHRA, CDR2 YSYEKL. Trimming shortened V by 3 bases and J by 7 bases, and 18 bases separated the two germline ends. CDR3 DNA: TGCGCCAGCAGCCAGCCGCGAGCGGGGGCTGCTGGCTACACCTTC. This codes for CASSQPRAGAAGYTF.

The V gene is TRBV29-1, the J gene TRBJ1-2, with a weak D call TRBD1 (5 bases). V dropped 6 bases and J dropped 1 base, with 12 bases sitting between them. The CDR3 is 13 amino acids. Germline-derived CDR1 and CDR2 are SQVTM and ANQGSEA. Here the CDR3 DNA reads TGCAGCGTGGTAAAGACAGTTAACTATGGCTACACCTTC. Translating it yields CSVVKTVNYGYTF.

The chain joins TRBV5-1 to TRBJ1-1; TRBD1 matches at 11 bases. J was trimmed by 4 bases and V by 0 bases; bases with no gene match: 2. The germline V gene encodes CDR1 SGHRS and CDR2 YFSETQ. The CDR3 has 15 amino acids. CDR3 in amino acids: CASSLAGTGGTEAFF. The CDR3 DNA is TGCGCCAGCAGCTTGGCCGGGACAGGGGGCACTGAAGCTTTCTTT.

The chain carries TRBV28 and TRBJ2-7; D is perhaps TRBD2 (6 bases). Trimming stripped 4 bases from V and 1 base from J, with 11 bases between. The CDR3 has 14 amino acids. Germline lookup yields CDR1 MDHEN and CDR2 SYDVKM. The CDR3: CASSWGVISYEQYF. In DNA form, the CDR3 reads TGTGCCAGCAGTTGGGGGGTTATTTCCTACGAGCAGTACTTC.

The chain combines TRBV4-1 with TRBJ2-1; a weak D match, TRBD2 (5 bases). With 0 bases removed from V and 8 bases from J, the gap between germline ends came to 8 bases. This CDR3 region has 13 residues. CDR1 and CDR2 (germline): MGHRA, YSYEKL. The CDR3 loop reads CASSQDPRDEQFF. The CDR3 bases are TGCGCCAGCAGCCAAGATCCGCGGGATGAGCAGTTCTTC.

The chain joins TRBV30 to TRBJ1-1; D is uncertain. V was clipped by 0 bases and J by 11 bases, with 13 bases between them. Germline assignment: CDR1 GTSNPN and CDR2 SVGIG (reference sequence). This CDR3 is built from 12 residues. CDR3 nucleotides: TGTGCCTGGAGTGTCCCCGGGGATGAGGCTTTCTTT. Amino acid sequence: CAWSVPGDEAFF. Drawing the rest from reference TRBV30 and TRBJ1-1, the complete variable domain is SQTIHQWPATLVQPVGSPLSLECTVEGTSNPNLYWYRQAAGRGLQLLFYSVGIGQISSEVPQNLSASRPQDRQFILSSKKLLLSDSGFYLCAWSVPGDEAFFGQGTRLTVV.

The rearrangement uses TRBV21-1 and TRBJ1-2; no check of the table's D call, TRBD1, against the DNA was made. TRBV21-1 is marked as a pseudogene. The CDR3 covers 15 residues. CDR3 coding DNA: TGTGCCAGCAGCAAAGGGGTGACAGGGGTCTATGGCTACACCTTC. It encodes CASSKGVTGVYGYTF.

The rearrangement links TRBV7-9 to TRBJ2-5, with D unclear. The germline CDR1 and CDR2 sequences are SEHNR and FQNEAQ (reference sequence). CDR3 length: 11 amino acids. With 1 base removed from V and 13 bases from J, the gap between germline ends came to 10 bases. In DNA, the CDR3 is TGTGCCAGCAGCTTAGGATTAGCACCGTACTTC. Encoded protein: CASSLGLAPYF.

V usage is TRBV7-9 and J usage is TRBJ1-1; TRBD1 matches 9 bases. The germline V gene encodes CDR1 SEHNR and CDR2 FQNEAQ (reference sequence). Unmatched junction bases numbered 2, after V lost 6 bases and J lost 0 bases. This CDR3 has 14 residues. The CDR3 DNA reads as TGTGCCAGCAGGGACAGGGGTATGAACACTGAAGCTTTCTTT. Translated, it gives CASRDRGMNTEAFF.

This chain uses TRBV7-9 with TRBJ2-2; maybe TRBD2 (5 bases). The length of the CDR3 is 13 residues. V was trimmed by 3 bases and J by 5 bases, leaving 7 bases between them. Germline V gene data show CDR1 as SEHNR and CDR2 as FQNEAQ (reference sequence). The CDR3 loop is CASSFSGTGELFF. CDR3 DNA sequence: TGTGCCAGCAGCTTCAGCGGTACCGGGGAGCTGTTTTTT. Complete variable domain (other parts from reference TRBV7-9 and TRBJ2-2): DTGVSQNPRHKITKRGQNVTFRCDPISEHNRLYWYRQTLGQGPEFLTYFQNEAQLEKSRLLSDRFSAERPKGSFSTLEIQRTEQGDSAMYLCASSFSGTGELFFGEGSRLTVL.

The J gene is TRBJ1-1, the V gene TRBV7-9, with TRBD1 as a possible D gene (6 bases). V was shortened by 6 bases and J by 3 bases, with 14 bases between the two germline ends. This CDR3 is built from 14 residues. The V gene's germline CDR1 is SEHNR and CDR2 FQNEAQ (reference sequence). CDR3 loop: CASSSSGADTEAFF. CDR3 coding DNA: TGTGCCAGCAGTTCTTCAGGGGCGGACACTGAAGCTTTCTTT.

The gene calls are TRBV30 and TRBJ2-3, with a weak D call TRBD2 (6 bases). Germline CDR1 reads GTSNPN; CDR2 reads SVGIG (reference sequence). Trimming took off 2 bases at V and 2 bases at J, with 8 bases between the two ends. The CDR3 length is 13 residues. The CDR3 DNA follows: TGTGCCTGGAGTTCGGGGGTCACAGATACGCAGTATTTT. Encoded protein: CAWSSGVTDTQYF.

The chain employs TRBV4-1 and TRBJ2-7; 8 nucleotides agree with TRBD1. From germline, CDR1 is MGHRA and CDR2 YSYEKL. Unmatched junction bases numbered 12, after V lost 4 bases and J lost 4 bases. CDR3 length: 16 residues. The CDR3 sequence: CASSPRTAGQGYEQYF. The DNA of the CDR3 is TGCGCCAGCAGCCCAAGAACCGCCGGACAGGGTTACGAGCAGTACTTC.